This T cell receptor beta chain was sequenced in a study of CD8 T cells in ankylosing spondylitis. Study conclusions and caveats: It appeared that ankylosing spondylitis blood was characterized by a TCR beta motif of 8 or 9 highly homologous variants.

This CDR3 is 15 amino acids long. Per germline, CDR1 SGHAT and CDR2 FQNNGV. Trimming removed 2 bases from V and 5 bases from J, with 12 bases in between. This clonotype was detected a few times. The antigen remains unidentified. TCRdb passed the 5' RACE reads through MiXCR, listing each CDR3 protein once. This sample has about 40,000 distinct CDR3 sequences; about 15% occur once, and the top ten carry roughly 45%. Sequencing was carried out using blood. The chain carries TRBV11-2 and TRBJ2-2; D is perhaps TRBD2 (5 bases). The receptor was isolated from a male donor with ankylosing spondylitis or in good health (not recorded which). The CDR3 nucleotides are TGTGCCAGCAGCTTACTAGCCACAGCGACCGGGGAGCTGTTTTTT. Encoded protein: CASSLLATATGELFF.